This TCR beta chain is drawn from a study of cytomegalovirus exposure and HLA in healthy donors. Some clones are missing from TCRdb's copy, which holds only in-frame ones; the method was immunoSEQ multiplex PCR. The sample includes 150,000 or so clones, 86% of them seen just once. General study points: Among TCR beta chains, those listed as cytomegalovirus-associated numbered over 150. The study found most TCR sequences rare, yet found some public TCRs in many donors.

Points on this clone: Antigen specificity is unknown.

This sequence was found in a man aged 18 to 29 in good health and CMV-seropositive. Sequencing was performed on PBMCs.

This chain's CDR3 is CASSLRMRDAANNEQFF. The CDR3 DNA sequence: TGTGCCAGCAGCTTAAGAATGAGAGACGCGGCCAACAATGAGCAGTTCTTC. The chain recombines TRBV13 with TRBJ2-1, with D uncertain. This CDR3 region has 17 residues. Looked up from germline, CDR1 is PRHDT and CDR2 is FYEKMQ (reference sequence). The ends were cut back, 2 bases at V and 5 bases at J, with 19 bases in the middle.